These 28 T cell receptor beta chains came from one sample sequenced in a study of OX40 agonist ivuxolimab in advanced cancers. TCRdb's table, derived via immunoSEQ multiplex PCR, lists solely in-frame clones and lacks some. Of fewer than 85,000 clones listed, roughly 86% are singletons. The sample in question was CD4+ or CD8+ T cells sorted from blood, obtained in a trial of the OX40 agonist ivuxolimab. These receptors all come from an adult with an advanced solid tumor such as melanoma, head and neck, liver or kidney cancer.

This sequence joins TRBV7-2 and TRBJ2-2; D is undetermined. V lost 5 bases and J lost 6, with 13 bases in between. CDR3 length equals 14 residues. Germline loops: CDR1 SGHTA, CDR2 FQGNSA. CDR3: CASSLSSFAGELFF. CDR3 DNA: TGTGCCAGCAGCCTAAGTAGTTTCGCCGGGGAGCTGTTTTTT.

The rearrangement joins TRBV9 to TRBJ2-4; 7 nucleotides line up with TRBD2. CDR1 is SGDLS, CDR2 YYNGEE, per germline. Unmatched junction bases numbered 12, after V lost 3 bases and J lost 3 bases. The CDR3 has 17 amino acids. As DNA, the CDR3 is TGTGCCAGCAGCGCGGGAGGCGGGGCAGGCGGCAAAAACATTCAGTACTTC. Translation gives CASSAGGGAGGKNIQYF.

The rearrangement joins TRBV6-1 to TRBJ2-7; D tentatively fits TRBD1 or TRBD2 (6 bases each). The germline V and J ends were trimmed by 7 bases and 2 bases, with 18 bases remaining between them. Germline lookup yields CDR1 MNHNS and CDR2 SASEGT. The CDR3 has 15 amino acids. The CDR3 DNA follows: TGTGCCAGCACCAAAGGGGGACTTATCCCCTACGAGCAGTACTTC. Residues: CASTKGGLIPYEQYF.

This rearrangement joins TRBV7-9 to TRBJ1-2; D is perhaps TRBD1 (5 bases). This CDR3 comprises 14 residues. V lost 1 base, J lost 6 bases, and 12 bases lay in between. Germline V gives CDR1 SEHNR, CDR2 FQNEAQ (reference sequence). CDR3 loop: CASSLVGRRDGYTF. The DNA for the CDR3 is TGTGCCAGCAGCTTAGTGGGGCGGCGCGATGGCTACACCTTC.

This rearrangement joins TRBV7-3 to TRBJ1-2; the D is unclear. V lost 4 bases to trimming and J lost 7 bases, with 10 bases between them. CDR3 length equals 12 residues. In germline, CDR1 is SGHTA, CDR2 FQGTGA. The CDR3 is CASSSRHGGYTF. CDR3 sequence (DNA): TGTGCCAGCAGCTCCCGACATGGTGGCTACACCTTC.

CDR3: CASSSRTGADTQYF. The CDR3 DNA reads as TGTGCCAGCAGCTCCCGGACAGGAGCAGATACGCAGTATTTT. J is TRBJ2-3 and V is TRBV7-9; 7 bases fit TRBD1. The CDR3 has 14 amino acids. V lost 4 bases, J lost 4 bases, and 5 bases stayed unmatched. Germline V gene sequence: CDR1 SEHNR, CDR2 FQNEAQ (reference sequence). The full variable domain, completed using reference TRBV7-9 and TRBJ2-3, is DTGVSQNPRHKITKRGQNVTFRCDPISEHNRLYWYRQTLGQGPEFLTYFQNEAQLEKSRLLSDRFSAERPKGSFSTLEIQRTEQGDSAMYLCASSSRTGADTQYFGPGTRLTVL.

The chain joins TRBV6-5 to TRBJ1-5, with a possible D match to TRBD1 (5 bases). Trimming removed 6 bases from V and 4 bases from J, with 16 bases in between. This CDR3 is built from 15 residues. Looked up from germline, CDR1 is MNHEY and CDR2 is SVGAGI. Written as DNA, the CDR3 is TGTGCCAGCAGCCTCCAGTGGGGCCTTAATCAGCCCCAGCATTTT. Its translation: CASSLQWGLNQPQHF.

This clone was counted between two and nine times. The V and J genes are TRBV7-9 and TRBJ2-1; D perhaps matches TRBD2 (6 bases). CDR3 size: 15 residues. CDR1 is SEHNR, CDR2 FQNEAQ, per germline (reference sequence). Trimming shortened V by 5 bases and J by 5 bases, and 16 bases separated the two germline ends. The DNA of the CDR3 is TGTGCCAGCAGCCGAGGCGGGGTAGACCACAATGAGCAGTTCTTC. Translated: CASSRGGVDHNEQFF.

The genes are TRBV6-6 and TRBJ1-1; D gene ambiguous. Trimming took 6 bases from V and 5 from J, leaving 10 bases between them. CDR1 and CDR2 (germline): MNHNY, SVGAGI (reference sequence). This CDR3 is built from 12 residues. The CDR3 loop reads CASSKRETEAFF. The DNA for the CDR3 is TGTGCCAGCAGCAAACGCGAAACTGAAGCTTTCTTT.

The J gene is TRBJ2-7, the V gene TRBV7-8; D is perhaps TRBD2 (6 bases). The CDR3 contains 16 residues. The V gene's germline CDR1 is SGHVS and CDR2 FQNEAQ. V shed 5 bases and J shed 2 bases, with 19 bases lying between them. The CDR3 spells CASSTPRRAEAYEQYF. The CDR3 region has the DNA TGTGCCAGCAGCACCCCGAGGAGGGCGGAAGCCTACGAGCAGTACTTC. Drawing the rest from reference TRBV7-8 and TRBJ2-7, the complete variable domain is GAGVSQSPRYKVAKRGQDVALRCDPISGHVSLFWYQQALGQGPEFLTYFQNEAQLDKSGLPSDRFFAERPEGSVSTLKIQRTQQEDSAVYLCASSTPRRAEAYEQYFGPGTRLTVT.

The chain has TRBV6-1 and TRBJ2-3, with 10 bases fitting TRBD2. This CDR3 is built from 14 residues. The junction had 3 bases not matched to a gene; V was cut back by 2 bases and J by 7 bases. Germline CDR1 MNHNS, CDR2 SASEGT. The CDR3 sequence: CASSEQAGGNTQYF. DNA for the CDR3: TGTGCCAGCAGTGAACAAGCGGGAGGGAATACGCAGTATTTT.

This clone was detected once. The chain uses TRBV2 and TRBJ2-1, with 9 bases fitting TRBD2. V was clipped by 0 bases and J by 5 bases; unmatched bases: 8. The CDR3 has 17 residues. The germline V gene has CDR1 SNHLY and CDR2 FYNNEI. The CDR3 reads CASSEAIYRLADNEQFF. CDR3 sequence (DNA): TGTGCCAGCAGTGAAGCCATTTATCGACTAGCGGACAATGAGCAGTTCTTC.

This chain joins TRBV9 and TRBJ1-1; 8 bases are a match to TRBD1. Looked up from germline, CDR1 is SGDLS and CDR2 is YYNGEE. CDR3 length: 14 amino acids. V trimming: 0 bases; J trimming: 4 bases; junction bases outside the gene matches: 2. The CDR3 here is CASSVDTGGTEAFF. The CDR3 DNA follows: TGTGCCAGCAGCGTAGATACAGGGGGCACTGAAGCTTTCTTT.

The chain recombines TRBV2 with TRBJ1-4; 7 positions match TRBD1. V shed 6 bases and J 7 bases; nucleotides not matched to a gene: 14. The CDR3 is 16 residues long. Germline assignment: CDR1 SNHLY and CDR2 FYNNEI. CDR3 protein: CASSRQGPSSGEKLFF. The CDR3 DNA reads as TGTGCCAGCAGCCGACAGGGTCCCTCGTCCGGTGAAAAACTGTTTTTT.

The J gene is TRBJ2-1, the V gene TRBV7-3; tentative D call: TRBD1 (6 bases). CDR1 SGHTA and CDR2 FQGTGA come from the germline V gene. Between the trimmed V and J ends, which lost 5 bases and 4 bases, there was a span of 15 bases. CDR3 length equals 15 residues. The DNA for the CDR3 is TGTGCCAGCAGCCCCCAAGGACAGATTTACAATGAGCAGTTCTTC. It yields the protein CASSPQGQIYNEQFF.

A word on this clone: Mismatch with germline at one junction end may stem from a read error. The rearrangement uses TRBV28 and TRBJ2-7; 7 nucleotides agree with TRBD1. This CDR3 region has 13 residues. CDR1 and CDR2 from the germline V gene are MDHEN and SYDVKM. The CDR3 protein is CASSSPGQSFFSF. For the CDR3, the DNA is TGTGCCAGCAGTAGCCCGGGACAGAGTTTCTTTAGCTTC.

The chain uses TRBV5-6 and TRBJ2-4; D tentatively reads TRBD1 or TRBD2 (6 bases each). The V end lost 5 bases, the J end lost 7 bases, and 13 bases lay between the germline ends. This CDR3 contains 13 residues. The V gene's germline CDR1 is SGHDT and CDR2 YYEEEE. CDR3 region: CASRQGRGNIQYF. The DNA for the CDR3 is TGTGCCAGCAGACAGGGCCGGGGGAACATTCAGTACTTC.

This chain joins TRBV9 and TRBJ2-3; D is possibly TRBD2 (7 bases). CDR3 length equals 15 residues. Germline V CDR1 and CDR2: SGDLS, YYNGEE. Trimming cost V 4 bases and J 0 bases, with 12 bases left between them. The CDR3 region is CASSPRGASTDTQYF. The CDR3 DNA reads TGTGCCAGCAGCCCTCGGGGGGCTAGCACAGATACGCAGTATTTT.

The CDR3 reads CASSLIQRGNEQFF. The CDR3 DNA follows: TGTGCCAGCAGCTTGATCCAGCGAGGCAATGAGCAGTTCTTC. V usage is TRBV5-6 and J usage is TRBJ2-1; D gene ambiguous. This CDR3 has 14 residues. Per germline, CDR1 SGHDT and CDR2 YYEEEE. V lost 1 base and J lost 6, with 11 bases in between.

The chain couples TRBV4-3 to TRBJ2-1; no firm D call. From germline, CDR1 is LGHNA and CDR2 YSLEER. Trimming took off 1 base at V and 0 bases at J, with 13 bases between the two ends. The CDR3 spans 17 residues. For the CDR3, the DNA is TGCGCCAGCAGCCAAGTCTCAGGCCAAAACTCCTACAATGAGCAGTTCTTC. This codes for CASSQVSGQNSYNEQFF.

The V call is TRBV28, the J call TRBJ2-7; 11 bases map to TRBD2. CDR1 is MDHEN, CDR2 SYDVKM, per germline. The CDR3 has 15 residues. J gave up 2 bases and V 0 bases, and 0 bases lay outside the gene matches. CDR3 in DNA: TGTGCCAGCAGTTTATGGACTAGCGGGGCCTACGAGCAGTACTTC. Amino acid sequence: CASSLWTSGAYEQYF.

This CDR3 is CASSTSGGGYEQYF. CDR3 sequence (DNA): TGTGCCAGTAGTACCTCGGGAGGAGGGTACGAGCAGTACTTC. The chain joins TRBV19 to TRBJ2-7, with 7 bases fitting TRBD2. CDR1 and CDR2 from the germline V gene are LNHDA and SQIVND (reference sequence). The CDR3 is 14 amino acids. V shed 4 bases, J shed 4 bases, and the junction held 7 bases outside the gene matches.

V gene TRBV5-1 combines with J gene TRBJ2-3, with 8 bases matching TRBD2. The CDR3 covers 17 residues. Germline loops: CDR1 SGHRS, CDR2 YFSETQ. The ends lost 2 bases at V and 0 bases at J; junction bases unmatched: 8. CDR3 sequence reads: CASSFNQRGSSTDTQYF. In nucleotides, the CDR3 is TGCGCCAGCAGCTTTAATCAGCGGGGGTCTAGCACAGATACGCAGTATTTT. The complete variable domain, with remaining parts taken from reference TRBV5-1 and TRBJ2-3, reads KAGVTQTPRYLIKTRGQQVTLSCSPISGHRSVSWYQQTPGQGLQFLFEYFSETQRNKGNFPGRFSGRQFSNSRSEMNVSTLELGDSALYLCASSFNQRGSSTDTQYFGPGTRLTVL.

The chain uses TRBV5-5 and TRBJ1-2; D gene ambiguous. Trimming pared 0 bases from V and 7 bases from J, leaving 10 bases between. Germline CDR1 SGHKS, CDR2 YYEKEE (reference sequence). This CDR3 contains 13 residues. CDR3 sequence reads: CASSLATSSGYTF. In DNA form, the CDR3 reads TGTGCCAGCAGCTTGGCGACTTCTTCTGGCTACACCTTC.

The chain joins TRBV2 to TRBJ1-5, with 8 bases that match TRBD1. Germline loops: CDR1 SNHLY, CDR2 FYNNEI. There are 13 residues in the CDR3. The ends lost 6 bases at V and 7 bases at J; junction bases unmatched: 5. The CDR3 protein is CASSQTGGQPQHF. CDR3 nucleotides: TGTGCCAGCAGCCAAACAGGGGGACAGCCCCAGCATTTT.

V usage is TRBV4-1 and J usage is TRBJ1-2; 9 nucleotides agree with TRBD1. CDR3 size: 14 residues. J was trimmed by 5 bases and V by 5 bases; bases with no gene match: 6. Germline CDR1 and CDR2: MGHRA and YSYEKL. The DNA of the CDR3 is TGCGCCAGCAGCTCCGGGACAGGGACATATGGCTACACCTTC. Translating gives CASSSGTGTYGYTF.

This clone was counted only a few times. The CDR3 region has the DNA TGTGCCAGCAGGCCAATCACAGGGTTATGGGGCTACACCTTC. Its protein is CASRPITGLWGYTF. V usage is TRBV28 and J usage is TRBJ1-2; D may be TRBD1 (6 bases). The germline V and J ends were trimmed by 6 bases and 8 bases, with 19 bases remaining between them. The germline gives CDR1 MDHEN, CDR2 SYDVKM. CDR3 length: 14 amino acids.

The genes are TRBV7-2 and TRBJ1-1; D call uncertain. From germline, CDR1 is SGHTA and CDR2 FQGNSA. The CDR3 runs 14 residues. V lost 2 bases to trimming and J lost 0 bases, with 7 bases between them. For the CDR3, the DNA is TGTGCCAGCAGCTTAAGTGCCATGAACACTGAAGCTTTCTTT. Protein product: CASSLSAMNTEAFF. Full variable domain (rest looked up from reference TRBV7-2 and TRBJ1-1): GAGVSQSPSNKVTEKGKDVELRCDPISGHTALYWYRQSLGQGLEFLIYFQGNSAPDKSGLPSDRFSAERTGGSVSTLTIQRTQQEDSAVYLCASSLSAMNTEAFFGQGTRLTVV.